The clone carrying this T cell receptor (beta chain) was detected many times. Its target is unknown. This sample was included in a study of breast tumors, draining lymph nodes, adjacent tissues. From the multiplex PCR reads, TCRdb called clonotypes with MiXCR, one entry per CDR3 protein. Here the sample spans tens of thousands of distinct CDR3 sequences, approximately 61% being singletons. Regarding the study as a whole: Tumor and nontumor repertoires were significantly more similar in luminal-like than in basal-like breast cancer.

The trim removed 3 bases at V and 7 bases at J, leaving 6 bases unmatched. CDR1 is MNHNY, CDR2 SVGAGI, per germline (reference sequence). The CDR3 length is 15 residues. The chain couples TRBV6-6 to TRBJ2-1, with 10 bases aligning to TRBD2. This TCR derives from a female donor with breast cancer. Some clones in this sample may be carry-over from other donors' samples. The source material was tumor-adjacent breast tissue. The CDR3 sequence: CASSYYSGRLNEQFF. DNA of the CDR3: TGTGCCAGCAGTTATTATAGCGGGAGGCTGAATGAGCAGTTCTTC.